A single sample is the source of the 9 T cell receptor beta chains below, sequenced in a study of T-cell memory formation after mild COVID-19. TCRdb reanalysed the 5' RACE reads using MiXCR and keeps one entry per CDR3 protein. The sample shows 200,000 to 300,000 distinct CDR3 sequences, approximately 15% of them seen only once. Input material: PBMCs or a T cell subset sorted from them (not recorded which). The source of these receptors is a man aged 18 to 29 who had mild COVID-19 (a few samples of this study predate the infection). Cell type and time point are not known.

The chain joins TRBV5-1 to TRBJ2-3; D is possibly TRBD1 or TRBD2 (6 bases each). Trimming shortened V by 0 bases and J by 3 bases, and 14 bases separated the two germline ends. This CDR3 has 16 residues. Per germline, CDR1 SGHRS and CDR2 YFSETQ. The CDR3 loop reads CASSLVPGAGTDTQYF. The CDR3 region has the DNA TGCGCCAGCAGCTTGGTGCCGGGGGCGGGAACAGATACGCAGTATTTT.

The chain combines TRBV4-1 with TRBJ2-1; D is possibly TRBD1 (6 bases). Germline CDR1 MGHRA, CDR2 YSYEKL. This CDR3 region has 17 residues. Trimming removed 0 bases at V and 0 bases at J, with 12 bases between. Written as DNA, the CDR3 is TGCGCCAGCAGCCAAGAGAGGGACACCAGCTCCTACAATGAGCAGTTCTTC. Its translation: CASSQERDTSSYNEQFF.

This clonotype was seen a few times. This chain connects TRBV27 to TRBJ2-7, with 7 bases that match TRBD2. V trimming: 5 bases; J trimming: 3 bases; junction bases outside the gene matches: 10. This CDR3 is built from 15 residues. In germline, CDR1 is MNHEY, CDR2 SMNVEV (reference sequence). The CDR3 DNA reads TGTGCCAGCAGTCCTCTAAAGCGGGGAAGCTACGAGCAGTACTTC. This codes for CASSPLKRGSYEQYF.

CDR3 sequence (DNA): TGTGCCAGTGTAAGCGGGGGGGCGTTCTACAATGAGCAGTTCTTC. Encoded protein: CASVSGGAFYNEQFF. The gene calls are TRBV6-2 or TRBV6-3 and TRBJ2-1; 10 bases fit TRBD2. V shed 9 bases, J shed 3 bases, and the junction held 8 bases outside the gene matches. Germline V gene lookup returns CDR1 MNHEY and CDR2 SVGEGT. The CDR3 covers 15 residues.

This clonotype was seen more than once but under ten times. In DNA, the CDR3 is TGTGCCAGCAGTTTGGAGGCGGGGGGCGATGAGCAGTTCTTC. Its protein product is CASSLEAGGDEQFF. This sequence joins TRBV12-3 or TRBV12-4 and TRBJ2-1; 8 bases align to TRBD2. CDR3 length: 14 residues. Trimming cost V 3 bases and J 8 bases; bases outside gene matches: 6.

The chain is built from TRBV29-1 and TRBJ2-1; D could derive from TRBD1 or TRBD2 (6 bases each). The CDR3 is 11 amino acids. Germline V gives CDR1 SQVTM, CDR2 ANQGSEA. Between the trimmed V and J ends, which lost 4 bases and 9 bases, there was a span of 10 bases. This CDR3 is CSVVRGVEQFF. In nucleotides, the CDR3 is TGCAGCGTTGTGAGGGGGGTTGAGCAGTTCTTC.

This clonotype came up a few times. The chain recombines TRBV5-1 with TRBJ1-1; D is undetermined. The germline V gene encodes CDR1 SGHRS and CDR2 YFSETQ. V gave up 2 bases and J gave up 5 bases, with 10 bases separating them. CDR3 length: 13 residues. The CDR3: CASSFPGWTEAFF. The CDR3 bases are TGCGCCAGCAGCTTCCCGGGGTGGACTGAAGCTTTCTTT.

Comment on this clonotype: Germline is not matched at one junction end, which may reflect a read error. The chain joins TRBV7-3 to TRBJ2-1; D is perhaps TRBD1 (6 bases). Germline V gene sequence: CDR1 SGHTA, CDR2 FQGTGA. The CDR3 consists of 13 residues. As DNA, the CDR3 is TGTGCCAGCAGATTAACGCCAGGGGATGAGCAGTTCTTC. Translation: CASRLTPGDEQFF.

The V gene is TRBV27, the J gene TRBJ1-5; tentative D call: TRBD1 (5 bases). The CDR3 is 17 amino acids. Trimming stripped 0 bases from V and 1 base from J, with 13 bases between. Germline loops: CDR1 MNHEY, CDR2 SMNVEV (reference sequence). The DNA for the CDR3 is TGTGCCAGCAGTTTATCGGAACCGAAGGGGAGCAATCAGCCCCAGCATTTT. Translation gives CASSLSEPKGSNQPQHF.